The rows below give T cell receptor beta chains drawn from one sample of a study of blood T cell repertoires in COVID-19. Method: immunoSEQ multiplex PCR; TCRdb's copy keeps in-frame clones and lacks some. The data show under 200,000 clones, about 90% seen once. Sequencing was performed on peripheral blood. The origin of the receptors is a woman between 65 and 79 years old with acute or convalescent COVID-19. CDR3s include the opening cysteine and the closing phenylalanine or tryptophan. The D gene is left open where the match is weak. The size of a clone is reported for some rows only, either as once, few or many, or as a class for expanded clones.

CDR3nt: TGTGCCATCAGTGAGGGACACCAGAACACTGAAGCTTTCTTT
CDR3aa: CAISEGHQNTEAFF
d_gene: .
v_gene: TRBV10-3
j_gene: TRBJ1-1
abundance: .

CDR3nt: TGTGCGCAAGCTGTATCTAGCGGGGGGGCAACCTACAATGAGCAGTTCTTC
CDR3aa: CAQAVSSGGATYNEQFF
d_gene: TRBD2
v_gene: TRBV5-4
j_gene: TRBJ2-1
abundance: .

CDR3nt: TGTGCCAGCAGCTTGGGTGGACTAGCGGGGGGCTCCTACAATGAGCAGTTCTTC
CDR3aa: CASSLGGLAGGSYNEQFF
d_gene: TRBD2
v_gene: TRBV5-4
j_gene: TRBJ2-1
abundance: .

CDR3nt: TGTGCCAGCAGCCAACCGGGACAGGGCCGTTCCTACGAGCAGTACTTC
CDR3aa: CASSQPGQGRSYEQYF
d_gene: TRBD1
v_gene: TRBV16
j_gene: TRBJ2-7
abundance: .

CDR3nt: TGCAGCGTTGAAAGCCTAGCCGGGGAGCTGTTTTTT
CDR3aa: CSVESLAGELFF
d_gene: .
v_gene: TRBV29-1
j_gene: TRBJ2-2
abundance: few

CDR3nt: TGTGCCAGCAGTCAAGCAGGGGTAGACACCATATATTTT
CDR3aa: CASSQAGVDTIYF
d_gene: .
v_gene: TRBV7-9
j_gene: TRBJ1-3
abundance: .

CDR3nt: TGCGCCAGCAGCTTGACAGGGGAGTCATACAATGAGCAGTTCTTC
CDR3aa: CASSLTGESYNEQFF
d_gene: TRBD1
v_gene: TRBV5-1
j_gene: TRBJ2-1
abundance: .

CDR3nt: TGCGCCAGCAGCTTGAGCTTGGCGGGTAATTCACCCCTCCACTTT
CDR3aa: CASSLSLAGNSPLHF
d_gene: .
v_gene: TRBV5-1
j_gene: TRBJ1-6
abundance: few

CDR3nt: TGCGCCAGCAGCTTTACAGGGAATGGCTACACCTTC
CDR3aa: CASSFTGNGYTF
d_gene: .
v_gene: TRBV5-1
j_gene: TRBJ1-2
abundance: .

CDR3nt: TGTGCCAGCGGCTACAGTCCGGGACAAAGGAAGGGGAATGAGCAGTTCTTC
CDR3aa: CASGYSPGQRKGNEQFF
d_gene: .
v_gene: TRBV7-3
j_gene: TRBJ2-1
abundance: once

CDR3nt: TGTGCCAGCACTGGACAGGGGAGCTACTATGGCTACACCTTC
CDR3aa: CASTGQGSYYGYTF
d_gene: TRBD1
v_gene: TRBV2
j_gene: TRBJ1-2
abundance: .

CDR3nt: TGTGCCAGCAGTCCCCCCGGGACTATTAATTCACCCCTCCACTTT
CDR3aa: CASSPPGTINSPLHF
d_gene: .
v_gene: TRBV2
j_gene: TRBJ1-6
abundance: .

CDR3nt: TGTGCCAGCAGTTTCAACGGACAGGGTGAAGCTTTCTTT
CDR3aa: CASSFNGQGEAFF
d_gene: TRBD1
v_gene: TRBV12-3/TRBV12-4
j_gene: TRBJ1-1
abundance: .

CDR3nt: TGTGCCAGCAGTGAAGCGGCAGAAACCCCCTACAATGAGCAGTTCTTC
CDR3aa: CASSEAAETPYNEQFF
d_gene: .
v_gene: TRBV6-1
j_gene: TRBJ2-1
abundance: .

CDR3nt: TGTGCCAGCAGTTACGGGGGATTGGGGACTAATGAAAAACTGTTTTTT
CDR3aa: CASSYGGLGTNEKLFF
d_gene: .
v_gene: TRBV28
j_gene: TRBJ1-4
abundance: few

CDR3nt: TGTGCCAGCAGGCGCACCGATAACTATGGCTACACCTTC
CDR3aa: CASRRTDNYGYTF
d_gene: .
v_gene: TRBV2
j_gene: TRBJ1-2
abundance: .

CDR3nt: TGCGCCAGCCGCATGAGGTGGGCTAGCGGGGGTTACAATGAGCAGTTCTTC
CDR3aa: CASRMRWASGGYNEQFF
d_gene: TRBD2
v_gene: TRBV4-1
j_gene: TRBJ2-1
abundance: .

CDR3nt: TGCGCCAGCAGCGCCTCCGGGGGGCGGTTCGAGCAGTACTTC
CDR3aa: CASSASGGRFEQYF
d_gene: .
v_gene: TRBV5-1
j_gene: TRBJ2-7
abundance: .

CDR3nt: TGTGCCAGTACCTCTTTCATGCGGGGGCATAGTCAGCCCCAGCATTTT
CDR3aa: CASTSFMRGHSQPQHF
d_gene: .
v_gene: TRBV19
j_gene: TRBJ1-5
abundance: few

CDR3nt: TGTGCCAGCAGCTTGGCGACAGGGGGCGCGGACAATGAGCAGTTCTTC
CDR3aa: CASSLATGGADNEQFF
d_gene: TRBD1
v_gene: TRBV5-4
j_gene: TRBJ2-1
abundance: once

CDR3nt: TGTGCCAGCAGCCCCGGTCTCACAGATACGCAGTATTTT
CDR3aa: CASSPGLTDTQYF
d_gene: .
v_gene: TRBV3-1/TRBV3-2
j_gene: TRBJ2-3
abundance: .

CDR3nt: TGTGCCAGCAGTAGACAAGAAATGCGGCCCCAGCATTTT
CDR3aa: CASSRQEMRPQHF
d_gene: .
v_gene: TRBV12-3/TRBV12-4
j_gene: TRBJ1-5
abundance: .

CDR3nt: TGTGCCTCACACCCTCTCCGGGGTAACACTGAAGCTTTCTTT
CDR3aa: CASHPLRGNTEAFF
d_gene: .
v_gene: TRBV28
j_gene: TRBJ1-1
abundance: .

CDR3nt: TGCGCCAGCAGCTTGGGAGAGGGAGGCAATCAGCCCCAGCATTTT
CDR3aa: CASSLGEGGNQPQHF
d_gene: .
v_gene: TRBV5-1
j_gene: TRBJ1-5
abundance: .

CDR3nt: TGTGCCAGTAGTATAGTCAGCGGATACGAGCAGTACTTC
CDR3aa: CASSIVSGYEQYF
d_gene: .
v_gene: TRBV19
j_gene: TRBJ2-7
abundance: .

CDR3nt: TGTGCCAGCACGACCGGGACTAGCTACGAGCAGTACTTC
CDR3aa: CASTTGTSYEQYF
d_gene: TRBD2
v_gene: TRBV2
j_gene: TRBJ2-7
abundance: .

CDR3nt: TGCGCCAGCAGCCGGCGACAGGGGGACTACGAGCAGTACTTC
CDR3aa: CASSRRQGDYEQYF
d_gene: TRBD1
v_gene: TRBV4-3
j_gene: TRBJ2-7
abundance: .

CDR3nt: TGTGCCAGCAGTGAAGCGGGGGGCTATGGCTACACCTTC
CDR3aa: CASSEAGGYGYTF
d_gene: .
v_gene: TRBV6-1
j_gene: TRBJ1-2
abundance: .

CDR3nt: TGTGCCAGCAGCCAAGAGAGGGGGCAGCCCCAGCATTTT
CDR3aa: CASSQERGQPQHF
d_gene: .
v_gene: TRBV3-1/TRBV3-2
j_gene: TRBJ1-5
abundance: .

CDR3nt: TGTGCCAGTAGCCCAGGGGCGCCCGGACCAGAACAGCCCCAGCATTTT
CDR3aa: CASSPGAPGPEQPQHF
d_gene: .
v_gene: TRBV19
j_gene: TRBJ1-5
abundance: .

CDR3nt: TGTGCCAGCAGTTACCCGACAGGGATGGCTGGAAACACCATATATTTT
CDR3aa: CASSYPTGMAGNTIYF
d_gene: TRBD1
v_gene: TRBV6-6
j_gene: TRBJ1-3
abundance: .

CDR3nt: TGTGCCAGTGGAATGGGACAGGGGCCGTCCAAGACCCAGTACTTC
CDR3aa: CASGMGQGPSKTQYF
d_gene: TRBD1
v_gene: TRBV19
j_gene: TRBJ2-5
abundance: .

CDR3nt: TGTGCCATCAGTGTTCGGGGTGAGCAGTTCTTC
CDR3aa: CAISVRGEQFF
d_gene: .
v_gene: TRBV10-3
j_gene: TRBJ2-1
abundance: .

CDR3nt: TGCGCCAGCAGCTTTTTCTCCCTAGCGGTATTAAATGAGCAGTTCTTC
CDR3aa: CASSFFSLAVLNEQFF
d_gene: TRBD2
v_gene: TRBV5-1
j_gene: TRBJ2-1
abundance: once

CDR3nt: TGTGCCAGCAGTTACGGGGGGGACAGGCCTCACACTGAAGCTTTCTTT
CDR3aa: CASSYGGDRPHTEAFF
d_gene: TRBD1
v_gene: TRBV6-2/TRBV6-3
j_gene: TRBJ1-1
abundance: .

CDR3nt: TGTGCCAGCAGTGGTGACAGGGTCTCCTGGGGCGGCTACACCTTC
CDR3aa: CASSGDRVSWGGYTF
d_gene: TRBD1
v_gene: TRBV2
j_gene: TRBJ1-2
abundance: .

CDR3nt: TGTGCCAGCAGCGGAGGACTAGCGGTAACTTGGTACCAAGAGACCCAGTACTTC
CDR3aa: CASSGGLAVTWYQETQYF
d_gene: TRBD2
v_gene: TRBV7-9
j_gene: TRBJ2-5
abundance: .

CDR3nt: TGTGCCAGCAGTCGGACAGTGAACACTGAAGCTTTCTTT
CDR3aa: CASSRTVNTEAFF
d_gene: .
v_gene: TRBV7-8
j_gene: TRBJ1-1
abundance: .

CDR3nt: TGCGCCAGCAGCTCCCAAGGGGGAGATTCACCCCTCCACTTT
CDR3aa: CASSSQGGDSPLHF
d_gene: .
v_gene: TRBV5-1
j_gene: TRBJ1-6
abundance: once

CDR3nt: TGTGCCAGCAGATCCGGGACAGCTTTAAACATTCAGTACTTC
CDR3aa: CASRSGTALNIQYF
d_gene: TRBD1
v_gene: TRBV28
j_gene: TRBJ2-4
abundance: .

CDR3nt: TGTGCCAGCAGAAGCCTAGCGGGGGCCTCCTACAATGAGCAGTTCTTC
CDR3aa: CASRSLAGASYNEQFF
d_gene: TRBD2
v_gene: TRBV27
j_gene: TRBJ2-1
abundance: .

CDR3nt: TGTGCCACCAGAAGAGATATGCAGGGTAATTCACCCCTCCACTTT
CDR3aa: CATRRDMQGNSPLHF
d_gene: .
v_gene: TRBV15
j_gene: TRBJ1-6
abundance: .

CDR3nt: TGTGCCAGCAGCACCGGACTGCTACGGACAGATACGCAGTATTTT
CDR3aa: CASSTGLLRTDTQYF
d_gene: .
v_gene: TRBV5-4
j_gene: TRBJ2-3
abundance: .

CDR3nt: TGCGCCAGCAGCTTGGGGGACAGGTTGGTCAACGGGGAGCTGTTTTTT
CDR3aa: CASSLGDRLVNGELFF
d_gene: TRBD1
v_gene: TRBV5-1
j_gene: TRBJ2-2
abundance: few

CDR3nt: TGTGCCAGCACCAACCCTCTGGGACAGACTGAAAAACTGTTTTTT
CDR3aa: CASTNPLGQTEKLFF
d_gene: TRBD1
v_gene: TRBV28
j_gene: TRBJ1-4
abundance: .

CDR3nt: TGTGCCAGCAACTTTGACAGGTCCCTTCAAGAGACCCAGTACTTC
CDR3aa: CASNFDRSLQETQYF
d_gene: .
v_gene: TRBV5-4
j_gene: TRBJ2-5
abundance: .

CDR3nt: TGTGCCAGCAGCCCATCGACTAGCGGGAGGATCGAGCAGTACTTC
CDR3aa: CASSPSTSGRIEQYF
d_gene: TRBD2
v_gene: TRBV6-2/TRBV6-3
j_gene: TRBJ2-7
abundance: .

CDR3nt: TGTGCCAGCAGCCAAGTACAGGAGACAGATACGCAGTATTTT
CDR3aa: CASSQVQETDTQYF
d_gene: .
v_gene: TRBV3-1/TRBV3-2
j_gene: TRBJ2-3
abundance: .

CDR3nt: TGCGCCAGCAGTGATGGGACAGGGATTTCTGGAAACACCATATATTTT
CDR3aa: CASSDGTGISGNTIYF
d_gene: TRBD1
v_gene: TRBV10-1
j_gene: TRBJ1-3
abundance: .

CDR3nt: TGTGCCAGCTCACCAGACGCGGGAGTAGGAGAGACCCAGTACTTC
CDR3aa: CASSPDAGVGETQYF
d_gene: TRBD2
v_gene: TRBV18
j_gene: TRBJ2-5
abundance: .

CDR3nt: TGTGCCAGCAGGCGGGGTGAGAATTCACCCCTCCACTTT
CDR3aa: CASRRGENSPLHF
d_gene: .
v_gene: TRBV6-5
j_gene: TRBJ1-6
abundance: .

CDR3nt: TGTGCCAGCAGCTTAGCGCTGGGACAGATATACGAGCAGTACTTC
CDR3aa: CASSLALGQIYEQYF
d_gene: TRBD1
v_gene: TRBV7-2
j_gene: TRBJ2-7
abundance: .

CDR3nt: TGTGCCAGTAGTGGCAGGGGTCCAGAGACCCAGTACTTC
CDR3aa: CASSGRGPETQYF
d_gene: .
v_gene: TRBV19
j_gene: TRBJ2-5
abundance: .

CDR3nt: TGTGCCAGCAGCTTAGGAAGGGGCAGGGGCGGCGGCAAGAACACTGAAGCTTTCTTT
CDR3aa: CASSLGRGRGGGKNTEAFF
d_gene: .
v_gene: TRBV7-3
j_gene: TRBJ1-1
abundance: .

CDR3nt: TGTGCCACCGCCATAGGACAGGGGGCTGTAGGGTATGGCTACACCTTC
CDR3aa: CATAIGQGAVGYGYTF
d_gene: TRBD1
v_gene: TRBV15
j_gene: TRBJ1-2
abundance: .

CDR3nt: TGTGCCAGCAGCAAGGGGCTAGCGGGGGGGCCTCGTGAGCAGTTCTTC
CDR3aa: CASSKGLAGGPREQFF
d_gene: TRBD2
v_gene: TRBV6-2/TRBV6-3
j_gene: TRBJ2-1
abundance: .

CDR3nt: TGTGCCAGCAGCTTAACCCTGGACAGTAATTCACCCCTCCACTTT
CDR3aa: CASSLTLDSNSPLHF
d_gene: .
v_gene: TRBV7-2
j_gene: TRBJ1-6
abundance: .